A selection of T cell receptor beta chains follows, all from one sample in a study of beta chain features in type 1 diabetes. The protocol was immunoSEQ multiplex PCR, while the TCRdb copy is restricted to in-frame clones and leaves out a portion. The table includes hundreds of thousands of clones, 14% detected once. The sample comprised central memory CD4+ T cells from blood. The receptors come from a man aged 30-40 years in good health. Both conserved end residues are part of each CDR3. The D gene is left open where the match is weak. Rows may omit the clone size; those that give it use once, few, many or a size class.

CDR3 DNA: TGTGCCATCAGTGAGGGACTCGAAGAGACCCAGTACTTC
CDR3 protein: CAISEGLEETQYF
J gene: TRBJ2-5
clone size: many
D gene: NA
V gene: TRBV10-3

CDR3 DNA: TGCGCCAGCAGCCAAGAAGTAATAGCGGGAGGTGGTGAGCAGTTCTTC
CDR3 protein: CASSQEVIAGGGEQFF
J gene: TRBJ2-1
clone size: few
D gene: TRBD2
V gene: TRBV4-1

CDR3 DNA: TGTGCCAGCGTACAGGGTGGCACCGGGGAGCTGTTTTTT
CDR3 protein: CASVQGGTGELFF
J gene: TRBJ2-2
clone size: NA
D gene: NA
V gene: TRBV2

CDR3 DNA: TGTGCCACCAAACGCCGGGACACCAACTCTGGGGCCAACGTCCTGACTTTC
CDR3 protein: CATKRRDTNSGANVLTF
J gene: TRBJ2-6
clone size: NA
D gene: NA
V gene: TRBV27

CDR3 DNA: TGTGCCAGCAGTGGCCCGGGGACAGGCCGGTTCGAAGCTTTCTTT
CDR3 protein: CASSGPGTGRFEAFF
J gene: TRBJ1-1
clone size: few
D gene: TRBD1
V gene: TRBV25-1

CDR3 DNA: TGCGCCAGCAGCTTGGAGGGGGGGAATTCACCCCTCCACTTT
CDR3 protein: CASSLEGGNSPLHF
J gene: TRBJ1-6
clone size: NA
D gene: NA
V gene: TRBV5-1

CDR3 DNA: TGTGCCAGCTCCCCAGACGGACAGGGGGAGGAGACCCAGTACTTC
CDR3 protein: CASSPDGQGEETQYF
J gene: TRBJ2-5
clone size: NA
D gene: TRBD1
V gene: TRBV7-7

CDR3 DNA: TGTGCCAGCAGTGGGGGAGGCTATGGCTACACCTTC
CDR3 protein: CASSGGGYGYTF
J gene: TRBJ1-2
clone size: NA
D gene: NA
V gene: TRBV27

CDR3 DNA: TGCGCCAGCAGCTTCCCGACAGGGGTCTCCGACGAGCAGTACTTC
CDR3 protein: CASSFPTGVSDEQYF
J gene: TRBJ2-7
clone size: few
D gene: TRBD1
V gene: TRBV5-1

CDR3 DNA: TGTGCCAGCAGCTTAAGTGGACTTCAAGAGACCCAGTACTTC
CDR3 protein: CASSLSGLQETQYF
J gene: TRBJ2-5
clone size: NA
D gene: NA
V gene: TRBV7-2

CDR3 DNA: TGTGCCAGCAGCGGACAGGGAGGTATTGCAGATACGCAGTATTTT
CDR3 protein: CASSGQGGIADTQYF
J gene: TRBJ2-3
clone size: few
D gene: TRBD1
V gene: TRBV2

CDR3 DNA: TGTGCCAGCAGCTTGTACAGCGGGGCATACAATGAGCAGTTCTTC
CDR3 protein: CASSLYSGAYNEQFF
J gene: TRBJ2-1
clone size: NA
D gene: TRBD2
V gene: TRBV5-6

CDR3 DNA: TGTGCCAGCAGCTTGTCTTGGGAGACCCAGTACTTC
CDR3 protein: CASSLSWETQYF
J gene: TRBJ2-5
clone size: NA
D gene: NA
V gene: TRBV11-2

CDR3 DNA: TGTGCCAGCACCCGAGGGGCAAATAATTCACCCCTCCACTTT
CDR3 protein: CASTRGANNSPLHF
J gene: TRBJ1-6
clone size: few
D gene: NA
V gene: TRBV9

CDR3 DNA: TGTGCCACCCTGGGCAGCTCGAACACTGAAGCTTTCTTT
CDR3 protein: CATLGSSNTEAFF
J gene: TRBJ1-1
clone size: NA
D gene: NA
V gene: TRBV2

CDR3 DNA: TGTGCCAGCAGTAACAGGGGGTTCGTCGCCGGGGAGCTGTTTTTT
CDR3 protein: CASSNRGFVAGELFF
J gene: TRBJ2-2
clone size: NA
D gene: TRBD1
V gene: TRBV27

CDR3 DNA: TGTGCCAGCAGCTCGACAGTAAACATTCAGTACTTC
CDR3 protein: CASSSTVNIQYF
J gene: TRBJ2-4
clone size: many
D gene: NA
V gene: TRBV7-2

CDR3 DNA: TGTGCCAGCAGACGTGAGACAGGGGCCCAAGAGACCCAGTACTTC
CDR3 protein: CASRRETGAQETQYF
J gene: TRBJ2-5
clone size: many
D gene: TRBD1
V gene: TRBV5-5

CDR3 DNA: TGTGCCAGCAGCTGGCGAGAAATTAGCGGGGGCCCTTATACGCAGTATTTT
CDR3 protein: CASSWREISGGPYTQYF
J gene: TRBJ2-3
clone size: few
D gene: TRBD2
V gene: TRBV11-2

CDR3 DNA: TGCGCCAGCAGCCAAACGGACAGGGAGGGTTCACCCCTCCACTTT
CDR3 protein: CASSQTDREGSPLHF
J gene: TRBJ1-6
clone size: few
D gene: TRBD1
V gene: TRBV4-3

CDR3 DNA: TGTGCCAGCAGCAACGGACTAGCGGGACTAACAGATACGCAGTATTTT
CDR3 protein: CASSNGLAGLTDTQYF
J gene: TRBJ2-3
clone size: many
D gene: NA
V gene: TRBV21-1

CDR3 DNA: TGTGCCAGCAGCTTACATTCTAGCGGGACCTACAATGAGCAGTTCTTC
CDR3 protein: CASSLHSSGTYNEQFF
J gene: TRBJ2-1
clone size: NA
D gene: TRBD2
V gene: TRBV11-3

CDR3 DNA: TGTGCCAGCAGTTTATCAAACAGGGGGGGTCACTATGGCTACACCTTC
CDR3 protein: CASSLSNRGGHYGYTF
J gene: TRBJ1-2
clone size: NA
D gene: TRBD1
V gene: TRBV27

CDR3 DNA: TGTGCCAGTTCACAATGGCTACAGGGCAGAGAGACCCAGTACTTC
CDR3 protein: CASSQWLQGRETQYF
J gene: TRBJ2-5
clone size: NA
D gene: NA
V gene: TRBV19

CDR3 DNA: TGTGCCAGCAGCCCGGGGGCCGGGGAAAACATTCAGTACTTC
CDR3 protein: CASSPGAGENIQYF
J gene: TRBJ2-4
clone size: many
D gene: NA
V gene: TRBV11-2